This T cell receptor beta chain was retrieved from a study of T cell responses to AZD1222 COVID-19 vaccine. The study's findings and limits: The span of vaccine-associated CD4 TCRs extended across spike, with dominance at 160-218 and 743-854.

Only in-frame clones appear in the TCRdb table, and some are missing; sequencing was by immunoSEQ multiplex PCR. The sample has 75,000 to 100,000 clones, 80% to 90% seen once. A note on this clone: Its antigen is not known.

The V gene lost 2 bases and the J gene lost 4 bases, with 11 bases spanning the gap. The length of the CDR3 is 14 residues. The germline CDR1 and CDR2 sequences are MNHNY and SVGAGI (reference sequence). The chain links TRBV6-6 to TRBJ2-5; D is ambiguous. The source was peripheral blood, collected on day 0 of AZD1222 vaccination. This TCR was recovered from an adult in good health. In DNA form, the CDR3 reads TGTGCCAGCAGTTACCCGGATTTGGCAGAGACCCAGTACTTC. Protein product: CASSYPDLAETQYF.